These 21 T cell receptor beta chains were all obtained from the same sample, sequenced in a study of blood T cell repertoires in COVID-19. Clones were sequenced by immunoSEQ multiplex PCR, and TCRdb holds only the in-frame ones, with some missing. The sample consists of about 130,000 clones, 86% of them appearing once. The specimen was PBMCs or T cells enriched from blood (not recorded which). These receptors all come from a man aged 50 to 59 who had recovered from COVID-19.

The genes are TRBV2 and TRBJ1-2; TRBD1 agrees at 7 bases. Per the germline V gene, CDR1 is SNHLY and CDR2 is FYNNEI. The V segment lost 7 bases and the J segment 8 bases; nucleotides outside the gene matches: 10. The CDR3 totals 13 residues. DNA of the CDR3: TGTGCCAGCACCCTGGAGACAGGGAAGGGCTACACCTTC. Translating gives CASTLETGKGYTF.

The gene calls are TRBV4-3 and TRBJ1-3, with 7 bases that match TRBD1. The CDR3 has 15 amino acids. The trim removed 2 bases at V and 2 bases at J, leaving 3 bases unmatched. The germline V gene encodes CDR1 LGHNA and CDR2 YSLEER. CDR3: CASSQWGTAGNTIYF. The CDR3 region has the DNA TGCGCCAGCAGCCAATGGGGGACAGCTGGAAACACCATATATTTT.

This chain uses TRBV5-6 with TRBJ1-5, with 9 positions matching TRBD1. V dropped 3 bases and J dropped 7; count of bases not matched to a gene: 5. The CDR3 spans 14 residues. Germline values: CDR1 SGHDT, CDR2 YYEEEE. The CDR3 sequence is CASSSQGAQQPQHF. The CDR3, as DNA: TGTGCCAGCAGCTCACAGGGGGCTCAGCAGCCCCAGCATTTT.

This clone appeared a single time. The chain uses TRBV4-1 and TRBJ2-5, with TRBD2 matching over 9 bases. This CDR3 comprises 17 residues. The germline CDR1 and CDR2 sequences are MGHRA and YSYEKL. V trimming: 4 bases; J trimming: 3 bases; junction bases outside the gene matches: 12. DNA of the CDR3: TGCGCCAGCAGCCGAGCCTTAACGCGGGGGGGTAAAGAGACCCAGTACTTC. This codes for CASSRALTRGGKETQYF.

CDR3 residues: CASSVVPGVVGYTF. DNA of the CDR3: TGTGCCAGCAGTGTAGTGCCGGGGGTTGTCGGCTACACCTTC. This chain uses TRBV28 with TRBJ1-2; D possibly corresponds to TRBD1 (5 bases). The CDR3 loop spans 14 amino acids. V lost 5 bases to trimming and J lost 8 bases, with 18 bases between them. CDR1 is MDHEN, CDR2 SYDVKM, per germline.

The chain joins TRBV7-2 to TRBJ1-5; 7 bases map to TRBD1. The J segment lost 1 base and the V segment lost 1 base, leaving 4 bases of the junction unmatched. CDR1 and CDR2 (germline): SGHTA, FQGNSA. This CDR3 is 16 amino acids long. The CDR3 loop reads CASSLGQGRSNQPQHF. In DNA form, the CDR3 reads TGTGCCAGCAGCTTAGGACAGGGAAGGAGCAATCAGCCCCAGCATTTT.

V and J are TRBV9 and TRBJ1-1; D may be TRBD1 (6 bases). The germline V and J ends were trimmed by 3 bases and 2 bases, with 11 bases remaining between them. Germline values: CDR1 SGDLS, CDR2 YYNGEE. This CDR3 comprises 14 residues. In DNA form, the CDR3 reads TGTGCCAGCAGCGGACTGGACAGAAACACTGAAGCTTTCTTT. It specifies CASSGLDRNTEAFF.

CDR3 residues: CASSQQGPRNQPQHF. In DNA form, the CDR3 reads TGTGCCAGCAGTCAACAGGGCCCCAGGAATCAGCCCCAGCATTTT. The chain has TRBV28 and TRBJ1-5; weak D call: TRBD1 (6 bases). The V gene's germline CDR1 is MDHEN and CDR2 SYDVKM. Trimming removed 5 bases at V and 4 bases at J, with 15 bases between. The CDR3 sequence is 15 residues long.

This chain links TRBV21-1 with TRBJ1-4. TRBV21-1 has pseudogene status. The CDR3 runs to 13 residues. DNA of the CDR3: TGTGCCAGCAGCAAGGACTCAAATGAAAAACTGTTTTTT. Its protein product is CASSKDSNEKLFF.

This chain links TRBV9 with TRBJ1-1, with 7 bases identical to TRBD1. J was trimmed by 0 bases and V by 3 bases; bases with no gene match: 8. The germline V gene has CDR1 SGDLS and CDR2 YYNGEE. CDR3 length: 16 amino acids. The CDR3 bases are TGTGCCAGCAGCGAGAGACAGGGCATCATGAACACTGAAGCTTTCTTT. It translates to CASSERQGIMNTEAFF.

The CDR3 protein is CASSPSTGGNQPQHF. CDR3 nucleotide sequence: TGTGCCAGCTCACCATCGACAGGGGGCAATCAGCCCCAGCATTTT. The V call is TRBV18, the J call TRBJ1-5; 8 bases agree with TRBD1. V dropped 2 bases and J dropped 2; count of bases not matched to a gene: 2. The CDR3 runs to 15 residues. Germline values: CDR1 KGHSH, CDR2 LQKENI.

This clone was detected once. CDR3 loop: CASSRGGQNSPLHF. CDR3 bases: TGTGCCAGTAGCCGAGGAGGCCAGAATTCACCCCTCCACTTT. The chain combines TRBV19 with TRBJ1-6; no definite D call. Trimming pared 6 bases from V and 7 bases from J, leaving 13 bases between. CDR3 size: 14 residues. From germline, CDR1 is LNHDA and CDR2 SQIVND (reference sequence).

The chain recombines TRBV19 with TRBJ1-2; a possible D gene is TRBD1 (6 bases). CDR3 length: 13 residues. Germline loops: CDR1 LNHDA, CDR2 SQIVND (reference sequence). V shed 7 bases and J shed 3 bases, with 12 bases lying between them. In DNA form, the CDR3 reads TGTGCCAGTAAGCACAGGGTAGACTATGGCTACACCTTC. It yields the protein CASKHRVDYGYTF.

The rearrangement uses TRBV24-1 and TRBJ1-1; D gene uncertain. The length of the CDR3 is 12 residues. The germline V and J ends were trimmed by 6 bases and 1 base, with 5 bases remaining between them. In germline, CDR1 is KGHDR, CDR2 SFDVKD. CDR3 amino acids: CATSSSNTEAFF. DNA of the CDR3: TGTGCCACCAGTTCCTCGAACACTGAAGCTTTCTTT.

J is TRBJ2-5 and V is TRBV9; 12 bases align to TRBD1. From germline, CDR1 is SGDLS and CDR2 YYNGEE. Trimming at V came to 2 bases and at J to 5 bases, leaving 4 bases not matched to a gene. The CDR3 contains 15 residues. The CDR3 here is CASSVGTGGAETQYF. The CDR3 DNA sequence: TGTGCCAGCAGCGTCGGGACAGGGGGCGCGGAGACCCAGTACTTC.

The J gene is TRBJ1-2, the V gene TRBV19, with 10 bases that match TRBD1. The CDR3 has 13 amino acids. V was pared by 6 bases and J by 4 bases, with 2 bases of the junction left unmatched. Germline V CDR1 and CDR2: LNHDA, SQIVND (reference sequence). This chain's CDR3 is CASRRDRGYGYTF. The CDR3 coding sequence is TGTGCCAGTAGGCGGGACAGGGGCTATGGCTACACCTTC.

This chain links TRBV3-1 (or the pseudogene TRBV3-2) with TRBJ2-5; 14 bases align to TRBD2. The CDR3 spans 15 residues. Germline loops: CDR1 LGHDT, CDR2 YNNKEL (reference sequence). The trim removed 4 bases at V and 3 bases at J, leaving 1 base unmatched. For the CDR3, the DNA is TGTGCCAGCAGCCCGGGACTAGCGGGGGAAGAGACCCAGTACTTC. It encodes CASSPGLAGEETQYF.

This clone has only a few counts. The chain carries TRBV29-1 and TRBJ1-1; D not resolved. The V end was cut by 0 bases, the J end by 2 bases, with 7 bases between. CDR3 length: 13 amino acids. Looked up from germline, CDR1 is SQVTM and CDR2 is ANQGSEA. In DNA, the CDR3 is TGCAGCGTTGAAGAGGCGGTAAACACTGAAGCTTTCTTT. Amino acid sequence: CSVEEAVNTEAFF.

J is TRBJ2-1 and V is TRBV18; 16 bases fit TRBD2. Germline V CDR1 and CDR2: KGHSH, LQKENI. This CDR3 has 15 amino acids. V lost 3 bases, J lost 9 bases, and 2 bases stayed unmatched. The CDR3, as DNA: TGTGCCAGCTCACCGGGACTAGCGGGAGGGGGTGAGCAGTTCTTC. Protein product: CASSPGLAGGGEQFF.

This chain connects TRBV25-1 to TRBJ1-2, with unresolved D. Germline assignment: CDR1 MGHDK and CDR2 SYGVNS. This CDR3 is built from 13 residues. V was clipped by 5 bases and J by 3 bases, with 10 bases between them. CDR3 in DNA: TGTGCCAGCAGTCGTCCCGGGGACTATGGCTACACCTTC. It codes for CASSRPGDYGYTF.

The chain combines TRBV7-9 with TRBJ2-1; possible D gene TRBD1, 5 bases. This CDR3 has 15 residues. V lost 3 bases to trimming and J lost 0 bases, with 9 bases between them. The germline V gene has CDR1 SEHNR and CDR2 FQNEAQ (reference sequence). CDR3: CASSFRTTSYNEQFF. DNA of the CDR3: TGTGCCAGCAGCTTTAGGACAACCTCCTACAATGAGCAGTTCTTC.